This TCR beta chain emerged from a study of cytomegalovirus exposure and HLA in healthy donors. Study-wide results and limits: Highly shared sequence variants in one cluster were likely a sequencing artifact. Donor immune exposure was known only as CMV serostatus. Among TCR sequences, most were rare, though some public TCRs appeared in many donors.

The PCR employed 60 Vbeta primers together with 13 Jbeta primers. TCRdb's copy holds only in-frame clones and misses some; the assay was immunoSEQ multiplex PCR. The table for this sample gives around 100,000 clones. As to this clone: Its specificity is not known.

The CDR3 runs to 13 residues. Germline V gives CDR1 KGHSH, CDR2 LQKENI. V gave up 5 bases and J gave up 5 bases; unmatched junction bases: 5. Donors showed nominal health when sampled, although they likely had unrecorded immune exposures. This receptor was taken from a man aged 40-49 years in good health and CMV-seropositive. The J gene is TRBJ1-1, the V gene TRBV18; TRBD1 matches 7 bases. Input material: PBMCs. The CDR3 bases are TGTGCCAGCTCAGTCGACAGGGAGACTGAAGCTTTCTTT. This gives the protein CASSVDRETEAFF.